Included here is one T cell receptor (beta chain) sequence, with context. The target antigen is unknown. These data belong to a study of T cell clonotyping in hematopoietic cell transplantation. Broader study findings: Cells were unsorted, so CD4 and CD8 contributions were not separated. Few recipient clonotypes overlapped donors; over 95% were de novo at given depth.

Generated by immunoSEQ multiplex PCR, the TCRdb table keeps only in-frame clones and is missing some. The sample holds 29,000 or so clones, more than 60% seen once. CDR1 and CDR2 (germline): MNHEY, SVGAGI. The V end was cut by 0 bases, the J end by 8 bases, with 11 bases between. CDR3 size: 15 residues. Time point reported: recipient sample about 28 days before transplant, after cytoreduction. Recipient blood drawn about 28 days pretransplant and days 30, 100, 180 after. The chain recombines TRBV6-5 with TRBJ1-6, with unresolved D. Sequenced material: peripheral blood mononuclear cells, taken before stem cell transplant. The receptor was derived from a woman aged 30 to 39 with chronic myeloid leukemia. Some clones in this sample may be carry-over from other donors' samples. The CDR3 bases are TGTGCCAGCAGTTACTCGAGCAGACTTGATTCACCCCTCCACTTT. Amino acid sequence: CASSYSSRLDSPLHF.